These 2 T cell receptor beta chains originate from one sample sequenced in a study of read filtering for tumor transcriptome and immune sequencing. Molecular barcoded adaptors covering alpha/delta and beta/gamma chains were used on 400 ng RNA. TCRdb itself ran the reads through MiXCR, one entry per CDR3 protein. In the table there are about 30,000 distinct CDR3 sequences, less than 20% of which are singletons. Sequencing was done on a sample of a population of CD138-negative cells sorted from bone marrow. The origin of the receptors is a donor older than 35 with multiple myeloma.

This clonotype has ten or more counts. The genes are TRBV7-2 and TRBJ2-3, with a weak D call TRBD2 (5 bases). Germline V gives CDR1 SGHTA, CDR2 FQGNSA. V lost 3 bases to trimming and J lost 0 bases, with 10 bases between them. CDR3 length equals 15 residues. For the CDR3, the DNA is TGTGCCAGCAGCTTCACCGGGATGAGCACAGATACGCAGTATTTT. This gives the protein CASSFTGMSTDTQYF.

This clonotype was counted only a few times. This may come from a read error, since a much larger clone is one base off. This rearrangement joins TRBV7-9 to TRBJ2-1, with D perhaps given as TRBD1 or TRBD2 (5 bases each). This CDR3 is built from 15 residues. Germline V gives CDR1 SEHNR, CDR2 FQNEAQ (reference sequence). The CDR3 DNA reads TGTGCCAGCAGCTTAGAAGAGGGGCTGGGTTATGAGCAGTCCTTC. Protein product: CASSLEEGLGYEQSF.